These T cell receptor beta chains were read from a single sample in a study of T cell responses to AZD1222 COVID-19 vaccine. Produced via immunoSEQ multiplex PCR; TCRdb's table is partial and in-frame only. The profile shows 150,000 or so clones, 89% of them singletons. The sequencing here drew on peripheral blood, taken on day 0 of AZD1222 vaccination. The receptors were gathered from an adult in good health. The CDR3 runs from the conserved cysteine through the conserved F or W. The D gene is left open where the match is weak. Part of the rows lack a size; the others show once, few, many or a class for expanded clones.

v_call	d_call	j_call	clone_size	cdr3_aa
TRBV30	-	TRBJ1-1	-	CAWREQGNTEAFF
TRBV11-2	TRBD1	TRBJ1-3	-	CASSLDLGQFSGNTIYF
TRBV19	-	TRBJ2-2	-	CASSNSRTYTGELFF
TRBV19	TRBD1	TRBJ1-5	-	CASSFDRVGSNQPQHF
TRBV6-4	TRBD2	TRBJ2-1	-	CASSVAGGHYNEQFF
TRBV7-3	-	TRBJ2-1	-	CASSTGDYNEQFF
TRBV7-3	TRBD1	TRBJ1-2	-	CASSPLPLGQGASGYGYTF
TRBV7-2	-	TRBJ2-3	-	CASRKAVGADTQYF
TRBV7-2	-	TRBJ1-6	-	CASSASRASNSPLHF
TRBV6-5	-	TRBJ1-3	-	CASSPTSSGNTIYF
TRBV4-1	-	TRBJ1-1	-	CASSQRDNMNTEAFF
TRBV5-1	TRBD1	TRBJ1-1	-	CASSLTGGEMNTEAFF
TRBV6-5	TRBD1	TRBJ2-5	-	CASRRTGIETQYF
TRBV6-5	-	TRBJ1-5	-	CASRRNREFNQPQHF
TRBV10-1	-	TRBJ2-2	few	CASSESREKELFF
TRBV28	-	TRBJ1-1	-	CASSLSLAQGWNTEAFF
TRBV9	-	TRBJ2-2	-	CASSVRGDTGELFF
TRBV11-3	TRBD2	TRBJ2-1	-	CASSLAGTSSYNEQFF
TRBV28	-	TRBJ1-4	-	CASSLPTNEKLFF
TRBV7-2	-	TRBJ2-3	-	CASSLARQDTQYF
TRBV9	TRBD1	TRBJ2-3	-	CASSAGWTGGSTDTQYF
TRBV2	TRBD2	TRBJ2-7	-	CASRAAGLVSEQYF
TRBV5-1	TRBD1	TRBJ1-4	-	CASSLGQGDEKLFF
TRBV7-9	TRBD1	TRBJ1-6	-	CASSSRQGMDSPLHF
TRBV3-1/TRBV3-2	-	TRBJ1-3	-	CASSQVYDTIYF
TRBV20-1	-	TRBJ2-1	-	CSASKATRNEQFF
TRBV19	-	TRBJ1-3	-	CASTTQGTGNTIYF
TRBV2	-	TRBJ1-6	-	CASKAGLRNSPLHF
TRBV7-6	TRBD1	TRBJ1-6	-	CASSLGAGGQGRWSPLHF
TRBV7-6	-	TRBJ2-6	-	CASSLGRNSGANVLTF
TRBV18	-	TRBJ1-5	-	CASSVRGTGSNQPQHF
TRBV10-1	-	TRBJ1-2	-	CASSESRYYGYTF
TRBV11-3	-	TRBJ1-1	once	CASSLLGTEAFF
TRBV11-1	TRBD1	TRBJ2-7	-	CASSTRQGALGEQYF
TRBV6-1	-	TRBJ2-3	-	CASSERTGMDTQYF
TRBV28	-	TRBJ1-3	-	CASSPPGAPIYF
TRBV19	-	TRBJ1-1	once	CASSAQFMDTEAFF
TRBV27	-	TRBJ2-7	-	CASTSPRDISYEQYF
TRBV28	-	TRBJ2-5	-	CASRQQGIQETQYF
TRBV28	TRBD1	TRBJ1-1	-	CASSLSPGGEWTEAFF
TRBV4-3	-	TRBJ1-3	-	CASSQRAGLSGNTIYF
TRBV6-5	-	TRBJ1-2	-	CASSYSGRTLGGYTF
TRBV7-6	-	TRBJ1-4	-	CASSLTLGPGSNEKLFF
TRBV7-3	TRBD1	TRBJ1-3	-	CASSLQGAAGNTIYF
TRBV10-2	TRBD1	TRBJ1-5	once	CASRPLRTGLPQHF
TRBV9	-	TRBJ1-2	-	CASSAGEMIDGYTF
TRBV10-2	-	TRBJ2-7	-	CASSDFGERAYEQYF
TRBV2	-	TRBJ1-3	-	CASRRSSGNTIYF
TRBV12-3/TRBV12-4	-	TRBJ2-4	-	CASSSEKGYIQYF
TRBV13	-	TRBJ2-5	few	CASRWRQETQYF
TRBV4-1	TRBD1	TRBJ1-5	once	CASSHFLTDRDSNQPQHF
TRBV7-2	TRBD2	TRBJ2-7	-	CASSSYSGSLYEQYF
TRBV9	TRBD2	TRBJ2-2	-	CASSPKVAGGGTGELFF
TRBV24-1	-	TRBJ2-5	once	CATSDLDGGAYF